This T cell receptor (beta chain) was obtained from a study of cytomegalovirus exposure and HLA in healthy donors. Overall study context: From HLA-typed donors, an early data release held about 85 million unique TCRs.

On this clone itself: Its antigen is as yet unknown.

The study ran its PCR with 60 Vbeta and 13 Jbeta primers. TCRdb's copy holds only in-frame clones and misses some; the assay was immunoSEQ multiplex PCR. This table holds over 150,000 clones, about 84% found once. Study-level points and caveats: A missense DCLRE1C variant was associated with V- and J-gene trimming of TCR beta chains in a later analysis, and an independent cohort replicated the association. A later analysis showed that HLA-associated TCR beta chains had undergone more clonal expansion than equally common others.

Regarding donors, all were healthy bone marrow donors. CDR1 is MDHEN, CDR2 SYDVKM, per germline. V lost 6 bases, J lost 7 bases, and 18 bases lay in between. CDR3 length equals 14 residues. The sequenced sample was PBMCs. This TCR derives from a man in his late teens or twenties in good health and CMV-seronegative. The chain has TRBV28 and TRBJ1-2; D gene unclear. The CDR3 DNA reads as TGTGCCAGCAGCTCTGGACTCCCAAGCCGTGGCTACACCTTC. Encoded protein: CASSSGLPSRGYTF.